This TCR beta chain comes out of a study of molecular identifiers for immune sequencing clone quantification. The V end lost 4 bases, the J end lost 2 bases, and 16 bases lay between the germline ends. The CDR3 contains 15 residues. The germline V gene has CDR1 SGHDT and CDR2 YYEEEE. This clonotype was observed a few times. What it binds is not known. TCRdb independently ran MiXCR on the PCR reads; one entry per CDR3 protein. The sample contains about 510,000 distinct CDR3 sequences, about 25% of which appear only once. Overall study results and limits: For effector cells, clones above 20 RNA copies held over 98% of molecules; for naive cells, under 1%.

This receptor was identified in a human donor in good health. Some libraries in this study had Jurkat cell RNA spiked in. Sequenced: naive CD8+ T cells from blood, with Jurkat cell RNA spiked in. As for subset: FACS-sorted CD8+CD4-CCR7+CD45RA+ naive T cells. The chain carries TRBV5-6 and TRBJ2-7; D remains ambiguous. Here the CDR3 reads CASSPDGLITYEQYF. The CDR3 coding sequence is TGTGCCAGCAGCCCGGACGGGCTTATAACCTACGAGCAGTACTTC.